The clone carrying this TCR beta chain showed up many times. As yet, its antigen is unknown. These data originate in a study of breast tumors, draining lymph nodes, adjacent tissues. Study outcomes and limitations: Tumor TCR diversity was below lymph nodes but above nontumor tissue. That most tumor T cells come from lymph nodes remained unproven.

Per the germline V gene, CDR1 is MNHNS and CDR2 is SASEGT. The CDR3 is 15 residues long. The trim removed 4 bases at V and 0 bases at J, leaving 6 bases unmatched. Samples came from axillary lymph nodes draining the breast cancer. TCRdb reanalysed the multiplex PCR reads using MiXCR and keeps one entry per CDR3 protein. Among approximately 210,000 distinct CDR3 sequences listed, about 34% were seen once. The V gene is TRBV6-1, the J gene TRBJ2-7; 7 bases align to TRBD2. The receptor's source is a female donor with breast cancer. Some clones in this sample may be carry-over from other donors' samples. The sample consisted of axillary lymph node tissue. The CDR3 loop reads CASSASGVSSYEQYF. The DNA for the CDR3 is TGTGCCAGCAGTGCCAGCGGGGTCAGCTCCTACGAGCAGTACTTC.